A selection of T cell receptor beta chains follows, all from one sample in a study of memory CD4+ T cells and cytomegalovirus serostatus. Some clones are missing from TCRdb's copy, which holds only in-frame ones; the method was immunoSEQ multiplex PCR. The sample holds 50,000 to 70,000 clones, roughly 77% seen once. Sequencing input: memory CD4+ T cells from blood. Receptors originate from an adult in good health and CMV-seropositive. Each CDR3 is given with its conserved first and last residue. The D gene is left open where the match is weak. Not every row has a clone size; where given, it reads once, few, many or a size class.

size	V	D	J	DNA	CDR3
.	TRBV7-2	.	TRBJ1-3	TGTGCCAGCAGCCCTAGAGGGGGGCTGGACACCATATATTTT	CASSPRGGLDTIYF
few	TRBV7-2	TRBD2	TRBJ2-2	TGTGCCAGCAGCCGGTTCGCTAGCGGGTACACCGGGGAGCTGTTTTTT	CASSRFASGYTGELFF
.	TRBV4-3	.	TRBJ2-3	TGCGCCAGCAGCCAAGATGGTGGCGGAGGGGCCGATACGCAGTATTTT	CASSQDGGGGADTQYF
.	TRBV6-5	.	TRBJ1-2	TGTGCCAGCAGTTACTCGGACAACTATGGCTACACCTTC	CASSYSDNYGYTF
once	TRBV11-3	.	TRBJ1-1	TGTGCCAGCAGCTTACGGGCCCCTGACACTGAAGCTTTCTTT	CASSLRAPDTEAFF
.	TRBV5-1	TRBD2	TRBJ2-5	TGCGCCAGCAGCTTGGCCACAAGGCTAGCGGGAGGGGAGACCCAGTACTTC	CASSLATRLAGGETQYF
once	TRBV11-2	.	TRBJ2-3	TGTGCCAGCAGCTTTCAAAGCACAGATACGCAGTATTTT	CASSFQSTDTQYF
few	TRBV7-9	TRBD1	TRBJ2-7	TGTGCCAGCAGCTCGGACAGGGGGACCACCTACGAGCAGTACTTC	CASSSDRGTTYEQYF
.	TRBV10-3	TRBD1	TRBJ1-1	TGTGCCATCAGTCCCGGGACAGGGGGTTTTAGTGAAGCTTTCTTT	CAISPGTGGFSEAFF
.	TRBV6-5	.	TRBJ1-2	TGTGCCAGCAGTTACGGGGAGAGGGATGGCTACACCTTC	CASSYGERDGYTF
few	TRBV9	.	TRBJ2-3	TGTGCCAGCAGCGTGGGGAGCCCAGATACGCAGTATTTT	CASSVGSPDTQYF
.	TRBV5-4	.	TRBJ2-6	TGTGCCAGCAGCCGGGGTTCCGGGACACCTCGCTCTGGGGCCAACGTCCTGACTTTC	CASSRGSGTPRSGANVLTF
few	TRBV11-3	.	TRBJ2-3	TGTGCCAGCAGCTTCCAGGGTACAGATACGCAGTATTTT	CASSFQGTDTQYF
.	TRBV2	TRBD1	TRBJ2-7	TGTGCCAGCGGGGGACAGGGGGCGGGAGAGCAGTACTTC	CASGGQGAGEQYF
few	TRBV9	.	TRBJ1-3	TGTGCCAGCAGCGTAGAGGGCGTCTCTGGAAACACCATATATTTT	CASSVEGVSGNTIYF
few	TRBV25-1	TRBD1	TRBJ2-3	TGTGCCAGCAGTGAAGAGCAGGGGGTCTCAGATACGCAGTATTTT	CASSEEQGVSDTQYF
.	TRBV2	TRBD1	TRBJ1-2	TGTGCCAGCAACCACAGGGGCTATGGCTACACCTTC	CASNHRGYGYTF
.	TRBV10-2	.	TRBJ1-1	TGCGCCAGCAGTGAGTCGGAGGCTAAACACACTGAAGCTTTCTTT	CASSESEAKHTEAFF
few	TRBV6-6	.	TRBJ2-2	TGTGCCAGCAGCGGCTTGAACACCGGGGAGCTGTTTTTT	CASSGLNTGELFF
.	TRBV30	TRBD2	TRBJ2-5	TGTGCCTGGAGCGGGACTACACAAGAGACCCAGTACTTC	CAWSGTTQETQYF
.	TRBV28	TRBD1	TRBJ1-2	TGTGCCAGCAGTTTGGGGACAGGGGTGTGGGGCTACACCTTC	CASSLGTGVWGYTF
.	TRBV5-4	.	TRBJ2-7	TGTGCCAGCAGCACCCAGACTACGGGAGTCAACGAGCAGTACTTC	CASSTQTTGVNEQYF
few	TRBV19	.	TRBJ2-3	TGTGCCAGTAGTATAGCTTCGTTCTCAAACACAGATACGCAGTATTTT	CASSIASFSNTDTQYF
.	TRBV9	TRBD2	TRBJ2-1	TGTGCCAGCAGCCCGTGGTCGGGGACTAGCCCCAATGAGCAGTTCTTC	CASSPWSGTSPNEQFF
.	TRBV2	.	TRBJ2-3	TGTGCCAGCAGTGCCGAGGTGACAGATACGCAGTATTTT	CASSAEVTDTQYF